Given below is one T cell receptor beta chain in context. Its specificity is not known. Beta-chain TCR cDNA was generated via 5'RACE template switching with UMIs. TCRdb reprocessed the 5' RACE reads and stores each CDR3 protein as one record, lacking DNA. The sample has some 300,000 distinct CDR3 sequences. This entry belongs to a study of T cells expressing NK-cell markers. Study information: Out of eight donors sequenced, seven tested HCMV-seropositive and the remaining one seronegative. Points from the study as a whole: In a few donors, these clonotypes also led the CD3+CD56-NKG2C+ fraction.

The CDR3 sequence is 13 residues long. Germline V gene sequence: CDR1 KGHDR, CDR2 SFDVKD. The receptor comes from a man aged 18-30 years in good health. The genes are TRBV24-1 and TRBJ1-3. The specimen sequenced was blood T cells: a sorted CD56 or NKG2C T cell subset, CD4+ or CD8+ T cells, or bulk PBMC T cells (not recorded which). The CDR3: CATSDGSGNTIYF.